This T cell receptor beta chain is from a study of CD8+ T cells in alopecia areata. General study findings and limits: Scalp samples also yield sequences of resident alphabeta T cells from normal skin. The study found TCR sharing across patients less clear than in mice, possibly for HLA reasons.

TCR sequencing used cDNA made by reverse transcription of extracted RNA. Assay used: immunoSEQ multiplex PCR; TCRdb lists only in-frame clones, some missing. The sample has some 150,000 clones; more than 45% are singletons. The CDR3 totals 16 residues. The V gene end was trimmed by 5 bases and the J gene end by 3 bases; junction bases not matched to a gene: 8. Germline V gene sequence: CDR1 SGHDT, CDR2 YYEEEE. Details on this clone: What it binds is not known.

V and J are TRBV5-6 and TRBJ2-7; 13 bases fit TRBD2. The sequenced sample was CD8+ T cells sorted from blood, obtained at week 0. This receptor was taken from a human donor with alopecia areata. DNA for the CDR3: TGTGCCAGCAGTTTAGGACTAGCGGGGGACTACTACGAGCAGTACTTC. Amino acid sequence: CASSLGLAGDYYEQYF.